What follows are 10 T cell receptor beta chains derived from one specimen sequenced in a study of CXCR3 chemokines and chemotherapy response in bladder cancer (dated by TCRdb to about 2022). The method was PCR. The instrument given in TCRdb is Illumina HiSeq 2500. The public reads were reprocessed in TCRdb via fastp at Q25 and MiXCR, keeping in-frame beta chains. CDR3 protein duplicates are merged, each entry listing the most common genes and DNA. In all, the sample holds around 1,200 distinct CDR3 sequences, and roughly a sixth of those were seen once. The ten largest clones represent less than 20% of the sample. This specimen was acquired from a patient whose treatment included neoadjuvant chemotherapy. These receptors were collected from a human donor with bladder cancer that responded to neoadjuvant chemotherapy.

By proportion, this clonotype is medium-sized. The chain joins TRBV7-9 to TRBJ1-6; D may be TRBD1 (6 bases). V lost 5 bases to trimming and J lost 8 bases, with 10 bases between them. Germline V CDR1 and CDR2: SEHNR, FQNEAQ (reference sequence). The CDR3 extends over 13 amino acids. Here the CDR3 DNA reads TGTGCCAGCAGCCCCGGGGGCGATTCACCCCTCCACTTT. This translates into CASSPGGDSPLHF.

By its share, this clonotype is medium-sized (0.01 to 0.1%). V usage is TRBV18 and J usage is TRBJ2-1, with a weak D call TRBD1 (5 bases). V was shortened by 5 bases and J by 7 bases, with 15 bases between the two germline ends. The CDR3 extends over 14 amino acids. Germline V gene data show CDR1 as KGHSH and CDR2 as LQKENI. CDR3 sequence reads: CASSSLQVANEQFF. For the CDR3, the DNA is TGTGCCAGCTCATCTCTACAGGTAGCAAATGAGCAGTTCTTC.

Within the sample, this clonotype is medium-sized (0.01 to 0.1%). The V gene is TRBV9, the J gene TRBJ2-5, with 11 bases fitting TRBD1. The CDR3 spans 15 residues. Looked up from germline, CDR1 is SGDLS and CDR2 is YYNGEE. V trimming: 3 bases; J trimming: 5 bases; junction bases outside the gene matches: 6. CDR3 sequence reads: CASSGGQGAGETQYF. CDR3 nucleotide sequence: TGTGCCAGCAGCGGAGGACAGGGGGCTGGGGAGACCCAGTACTTC.

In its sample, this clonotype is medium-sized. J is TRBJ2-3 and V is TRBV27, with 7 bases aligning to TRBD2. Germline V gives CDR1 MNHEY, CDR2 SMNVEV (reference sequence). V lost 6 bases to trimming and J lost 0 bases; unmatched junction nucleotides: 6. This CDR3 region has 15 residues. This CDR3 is CASSLLAASTDTQYF. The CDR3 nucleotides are TGTGCCAGCAGCTTGCTAGCGGCTAGCACAGATACGCAGTATTTT.

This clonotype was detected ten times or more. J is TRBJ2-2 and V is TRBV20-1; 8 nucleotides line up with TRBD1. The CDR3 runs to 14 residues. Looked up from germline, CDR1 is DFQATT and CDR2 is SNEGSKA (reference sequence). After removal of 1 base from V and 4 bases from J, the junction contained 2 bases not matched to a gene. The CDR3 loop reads CSARGGQATGELFF. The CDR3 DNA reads TGCAGTGCTAGAGGGGGACAGGCCACCGGGGAGCTGTTTTTT.

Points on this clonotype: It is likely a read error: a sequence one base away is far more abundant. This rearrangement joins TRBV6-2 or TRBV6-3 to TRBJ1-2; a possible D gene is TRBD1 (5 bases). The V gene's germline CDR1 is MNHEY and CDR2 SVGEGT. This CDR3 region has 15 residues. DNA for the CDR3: TGTGCCAGCAACAACGGGGGACTGGGGAGCAATGAGCATTTCTTC. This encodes CASNNGGLGSNEHFF.

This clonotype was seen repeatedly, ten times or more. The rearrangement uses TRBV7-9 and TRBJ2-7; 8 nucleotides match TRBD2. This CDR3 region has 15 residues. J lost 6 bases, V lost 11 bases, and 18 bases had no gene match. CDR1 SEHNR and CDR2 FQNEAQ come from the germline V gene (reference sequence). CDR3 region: CAEMLLAADKGEQYF. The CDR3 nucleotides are TGTGCCGAAATGCTACTAGCGGCCGATAAGGGCGAGCAGTACTTC. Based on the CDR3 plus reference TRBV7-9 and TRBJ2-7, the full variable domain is DTGVSQNPRHKITKRGQNVTFRCDPISEHNRLYWYRQTLGQGPEFLTYFQNEAQLEKSRLLSDRFSAERPKGSFSTLEIQRTEQGDSAMYLCAEMLLAADKGEQYFGPGTRLTVT.

For the CDR3, the DNA is TGCAGTGCTAGAGTCTTAGGGTTGCGTGAAAAACTGTTTTTT. Protein product: CSARVLGLREKLFF. V gene TRBV20-1 combines with J gene TRBJ1-4; D remains ambiguous. The CDR3 has 14 residues. Deletions cut 1 base from V and 7 bases from J, with 13 bases between. Germline loops: CDR1 DFQATT, CDR2 SNEGSKA (reference sequence).

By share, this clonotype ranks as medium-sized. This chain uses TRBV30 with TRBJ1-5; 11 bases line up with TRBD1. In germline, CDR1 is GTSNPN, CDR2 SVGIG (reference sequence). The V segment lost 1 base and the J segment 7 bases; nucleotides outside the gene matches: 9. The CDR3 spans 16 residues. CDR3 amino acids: CAWSAGTGGFRQPQHF. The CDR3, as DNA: TGTGCCTGGAGTGCCGGGACAGGGGGGTTCCGACAGCCCCAGCATTTT.

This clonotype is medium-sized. The DNA for the CDR3 is TGTGCCAGCAGTGAACAGTCACCCAACTATGGCTACACCTTC. Translating it yields CASSEQSPNYGYTF. The V gene is TRBV2, the J gene TRBJ1-2; D unclear. CDR1 and CDR2 (germline): SNHLY, FYNNEI. The CDR3 spans 14 residues. V was trimmed by 2 bases and J by 2 bases, leaving 9 bases between them.